The subject of this entry is one TCR beta chain. This sample stems from a study of blood T cell repertoires in COVID-19. Clones were read by immunoSEQ multiplex PCR, and TCRdb kept only the in-frame ones, dropping some. The table has tens of thousands of clones, roughly three quarters seen once. What was sequenced was peripheral blood. This receptor was obtained from a woman aged 80 or over with acute or convalescent COVID-19.

Here the CDR3 DNA reads TGTGCCACCAGCCGTGGGGGGGCGAGCAATCAGCCCCAGCATTTT. Residues: CATSRGGASNQPQHF. The chain is built from TRBV15 and TRBJ1-5, with D tentatively TRBD1 (6 bases). From germline, CDR1 is LNHNV and CDR2 YYDKDF (reference sequence). CDR3 size: 15 residues. Deletions cut 5 bases from V and 1 base from J, with 12 bases between.